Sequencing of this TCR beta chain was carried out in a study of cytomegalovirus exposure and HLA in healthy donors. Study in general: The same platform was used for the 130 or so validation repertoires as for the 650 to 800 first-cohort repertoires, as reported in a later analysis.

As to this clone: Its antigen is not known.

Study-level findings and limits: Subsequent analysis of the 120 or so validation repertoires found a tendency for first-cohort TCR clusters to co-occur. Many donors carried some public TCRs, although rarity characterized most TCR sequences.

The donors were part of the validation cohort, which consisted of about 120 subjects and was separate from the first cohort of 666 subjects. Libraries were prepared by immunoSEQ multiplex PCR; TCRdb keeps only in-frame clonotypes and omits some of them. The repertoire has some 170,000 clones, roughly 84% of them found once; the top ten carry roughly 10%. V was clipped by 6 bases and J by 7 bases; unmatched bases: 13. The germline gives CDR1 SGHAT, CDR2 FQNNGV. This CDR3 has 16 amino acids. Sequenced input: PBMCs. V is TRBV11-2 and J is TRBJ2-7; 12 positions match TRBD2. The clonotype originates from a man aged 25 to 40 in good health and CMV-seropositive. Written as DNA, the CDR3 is TGTGCCAGCAGATCGGCGGGGACTAGCGGGTCGCGTGAGCAGTACTTC. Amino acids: CASRSAGTSGSREQYF.